What follows are 8 T cell receptor beta chains derived from one specimen sequenced in a study of a mutant IDH1 vaccine in newly diagnosed glioma (dated by TCRdb to the early 2020s). Explained via the paper, the time point label denotes: week 23, last vaccination. A 20-mer mutant IDH1 peptide at 300 micrograms in Montanide made up each vaccine dose, which was injected subcutaneously together with topical imiquimod. Library preparation was by the immunoSEQ multiplex PCR assay. TCRdb carries this immuneACCESS record with in-frame sequences only. Its versions omit some clonotypes, under half of them owing to an unresolved V gene in the studies checked, with the rest unexplained. The sample profile shows 60,000 or so clones; about 81% of them were found once. The ten largest clones capture approximately 8.1% of the sample. These receptors are not linked to any known antigen. The sample was PBMCs, taken from a glioma patient whose treatment included an IDH1 peptide vaccine. Receptors originate from a woman in her 40s with glioma. Some clones in this sample may be carry-over from other donors' samples.

The table lists this clone with a few counts. The rearrangement joins TRBV30 to TRBJ1-1; unclear D gene. CDR1 is GTSNPN, CDR2 SVGIG, per germline (reference sequence). V gave up 1 base and J gave up 1 base, with 13 bases separating them. There are 15 residues in the CDR3. CDR3 nucleotide sequence: TGTGCCTGGAGTGGGGAGAAGTTTAGGAACACTGAAGCTTTCTTT. It is translated as CAWSGEKFRNTEAFF.

This clone has more than one count but fewer than ten. For the CDR3, the DNA is TGTGCCAGCAGCCCAGACAGGGTGGGAAGCACTGAAGCTTTCTTT. As protein: CASSPDRVGSTEAFF. V is TRBV11-2 and J is TRBJ1-1, with TRBD1 matching over 7 bases. The CDR3 loop spans 15 amino acids. Germline CDR1 SGHAT, CDR2 FQNNGV. J lost 4 bases, V lost 5 bases, and 10 bases had no gene match.

The chain joins TRBV4-3 to TRBJ2-1, with D perhaps assigned TRBD1 or TRBD2 (5 bases each). This CDR3 contains 14 residues. Trimming cost V 0 bases and J 6 bases, with 9 bases left between them. Germline CDR1 is LGHNA and CDR2 is YSLEER. The CDR3 is CASSQDLGVNEQFF. The CDR3 DNA is TGCGCCAGCAGCCAAGATCTGGGGGTCAATGAGCAGTTCTTC.

CDR3 DNA: TGTGCCTGGAAGGCCTCCGGTACGTACGAGCAGTACTTC. Translated, it gives CAWKASGTYEQYF. The chain joins TRBV30 to TRBJ2-7; D unclear. Germline V gene data show CDR1 as GTSNPN and CDR2 as SVGIG (reference sequence). V was trimmed by 4 bases and J by 4 bases, leaving 14 bases between them. This CDR3 has 13 amino acids.

The rearrangement joins TRBV7-2 to TRBJ1-3; TRBD1 agrees at 7 bases. The CDR3 extends over 15 amino acids. The V and J ends lost 1 base and 6 bases, in that order; junction bases with no gene match: 6. Germline assignment: CDR1 SGHTA and CDR2 FQGNSA. In DNA form, the CDR3 reads TGTGCCAGCAGCTTAGGTCCAGGGGGAGCAAACACCATATATTTT. Its translation is CASSLGPGGANTIYF.

This sequence joins TRBV5-1 and TRBJ2-5; possible D gene TRBD1, 7 bases. CDR3 size: 14 residues. V shed 4 bases and J shed 1 base, with 11 bases lying between them. CDR1 is SGHRS, CDR2 YFSETQ, per germline. This CDR3 reads CASSGGTAQETQYF. As DNA, the CDR3 is TGCGCCAGCAGCGGGGGGACAGCCCAAGAGACCCAGTACTTC.

The chain combines TRBV2 with TRBJ2-1, with D uncertain. With 4 bases removed from V and 15 bases from J, the gap between germline ends came to 16 bases. The germline CDR1 and CDR2 sequences are SNHLY and FYNNEI. The CDR3 is 12 residues long. This CDR3 is CASSACCARWFF. The CDR3 coding sequence is TGTGCCAGCAGTGCCTGTTGCGCGAGGTGGTTCTTC. The variable domain in full, completed from reference TRBV2 and TRBJ2-1, reads EPEVTQTPSHQVTQMGQEVILRCVPISNHLYFYWYRQILGQKVEFLVSFYNNEISEKSEIFDDQFSVERPDGSNFTLKIRSTKLEDSAMYFCASSACCARWFFGPGTRLTVL.

This clone was picked up one time. The chain combines TRBV18 with TRBJ1-5, with D uncertain. With 5 bases removed from V and 0 bases from J, the gap between germline ends came to 11 bases. The germline CDR1 and CDR2 sequences are KGHSH and LQKENI. The CDR3 has 15 residues. The CDR3 bases are TGTGCCAGCTCATCAGGTACCAATAGCAATCAGCCCCAGCATTTT. Translation gives CASSSGTNSNQPQHF.